This T cell receptor (beta chain) is from a study of PD-L1 blockade in urothelial cancer. Study-wide context: Previous chemotherapy exposure amounted to 0 to 3 regimens for patients. Researchers looked at the blood 3 weeks (second dose) and 6 weeks after treatment began.

This CDR3 contains 14 residues. V lost 4 bases, J lost 1 base, and 7 bases lay in between. Germline V gives CDR1 SGHVS, CDR2 FNYEAQ. Profiling relied on immunoSEQ multiplex PCR, and the TCRdb table lists in-frame clones only, not all of them. This sample yields over 75,000 clones, of which around 89% are seen a single time; 0.85% to 1% belongs to the top ten. Notes on this clone: Other nucleotide sequences from this sample produce the same CDR3.

The time point is: pretreatment peripheral blood. The gene calls are TRBV7-6 and TRBJ2-2; D possibly corresponds to TRBD1 (5 bases). The source is a woman over 75 with urothelial cancer. Sequences were derived from PBMCs, sampled around atezolizumab (anti-PD-L1) treatment. The CDR3 DNA follows: TGTGCCAGCAGCTCGCAGGGGAACACCGGGGAGCTGTTTTTT. This translates into CASSSQGNTGELFF. Drawing the rest from reference TRBV7-6 and TRBJ2-2, the complete variable domain is GAGVSQSPRYKVTKRGQDVALRCDPISGHVSLYWYRQALGQGPEFLTYFNYEAQQDKSGLPNDRFSAERPEGSISTLTIQRTEQRDSAMYRCASSSQGNTGELFFGEGSRLTVL.